One sample yielded the 30 T cell receptor beta chains listed below, sequenced in a study of T cell responses to AZD1222 COVID-19 vaccine. Generated by immunoSEQ multiplex PCR, the TCRdb table keeps only in-frame clones and is missing some. Of fewer than 200,000 clones in the sample, 75% to 90% were seen once. This sample comprised peripheral blood, obtained on day 0 of AZD1222 vaccination. All receptors derive from an adult in good health.

This chain joins TRBV28 and TRBJ2-7, with D perhaps given as TRBD1 or TRBD2 (5 bases each). This CDR3 has 15 amino acids. The germline V gene has CDR1 MDHEN and CDR2 SYDVKM. V was cut by 4 bases and J by 4 bases, with 17 bases left in between. CDR3 nucleotide sequence: TGTGCCAGCAGTTATGCCGGGACCGGAGGATACGAGCAGTACTTC. Translation: CASSYAGTGGYEQYF.

The chain has TRBV6-6 and TRBJ2-6; TRBD1 or TRBD2 may be the D gene (5 bases each). Trimming took off 8 bases at V and 0 bases at J, with 11 bases between the two ends. The CDR3 totals 15 residues. Germline values: CDR1 MNHNY, CDR2 SVGAGI (reference sequence). The CDR3 sequence: CASVKGTSGANVLTF. CDR3 nucleotide sequence: TGTGCCAGCGTAAAAGGGACCTCTGGGGCCAACGTCCTGACTTTC.

The rearrangement joins TRBV5-4 to TRBJ2-7, with D hard to call. Trimming stripped 0 bases from V and 2 bases from J, with 6 bases between. This CDR3 region has 13 residues. In germline, CDR1 is SGHNT, CDR2 YYREEE (reference sequence). This chain's CDR3 is CASSLAVTYEQYF. The CDR3 DNA is TGTGCCAGCAGCTTGGCCGTAACCTACGAGCAGTACTTC.

This sequence joins TRBV6-5 and TRBJ1-6; D might be TRBD1 (6 bases). The germline CDR1 and CDR2 sequences are MNHEY and SVGAGI. Between the trimmed V and J ends, which lost 6 bases and 5 bases, there was a span of 14 bases. This CDR3 comprises 15 residues. CDR3 bases: TGTGCCAGCAGGCGCGCGGGGGCAGATAATTCACCCCTCCACTTT. It translates to CASRRAGADNSPLHF.

The J gene is TRBJ1-5, the V gene TRBV28, with D possibly matching TRBD1 (6 bases). CDR1 MDHEN and CDR2 SYDVKM come from the germline V gene. CDR3 size: 13 residues. V lost 6 bases and J lost 9, with 15 bases in between. CDR3 loop: CASSSLTGRPQHF. The CDR3 coding sequence is TGTGCCAGCAGCTCCCTAACAGGGAGGCCCCAGCATTTT.

The chain uses TRBV2 and TRBJ2-4; TRBD2 matches 7 bases. Trimming removed 2 bases from V and 9 bases from J; junction bases left unmatched: 10. Germline assignment: CDR1 SNHLY and CDR2 FYNNEI. This CDR3 comprises 15 residues. The CDR3 is CASSERGVPGGIQYF. CDR3 sequence (DNA): TGTGCCAGCAGTGAACGGGGCGTCCCGGGGGGCATTCAGTACTTC.

The CDR3 spells CASSQGGASGNTIYF. The CDR3 DNA sequence: TGCGCCAGCAGCCAAGGAGGGGCCTCTGGAAACACCATATATTTT. This chain connects TRBV4-3 to TRBJ1-3; D is possibly TRBD1 (5 bases). V was cut by 1 base and J by 0 bases, with 7 bases left in between. CDR3 length: 15 amino acids. The V gene's germline CDR1 is LGHNA and CDR2 YSLEER.

This clone was seen just once. V gene TRBV10-3 combines with J gene TRBJ1-2, with TRBD1 matching over 11 bases. V lost 2 bases to trimming and J lost 4 bases; unmatched junction nucleotides: 6. The CDR3 is made up of 16 amino acids. Germline V gives CDR1 ENHRY, CDR2 SYGVKD. As DNA, the CDR3 is TGTGCCATCAGTGAGGAGAGGACAGGGGGCCCCTATGGCTACACCTTC. Translation: CAISEERTGGPYGYTF.

The chain links TRBV6-5 to TRBJ2-5; D uncertain. The germline gives CDR1 MNHEY, CDR2 SVGAGI. The CDR3 extends over 12 amino acids. V was cut by 6 bases and J by 5 bases, with 10 bases left in between. CDR3 residues: CASSGTVETQYF. For the CDR3, the DNA is TGTGCCAGCAGCGGAACGGTGGAGACCCAGTACTTC.

In this sample, this clone turned up a few times. V usage is TRBV2 and J usage is TRBJ1-3; tentative D call: TRBD1 (5 bases). Germline CDR1 and CDR2: SNHLY and FYNNEI. This CDR3 is 14 amino acids long. Trimming pared 1 base from V and 4 bases from J, leaving 8 bases between. Here the CDR3 reads CASSEGGKGNTIYF. The CDR3 DNA is TGTGCCAGCAGTGAAGGGGGGAAGGGAAACACCATATATTTT.

The genes are TRBV7-2 and TRBJ2-5; weak D call: TRBD1 (5 bases). The CDR3 has 15 residues. Germline CDR1 SGHTA, CDR2 FQGNSA. V shed 3 bases and J shed 4 bases, with 15 bases lying between them. In DNA, the CDR3 is TGTGCCAGCAGCTTGAGGACAAGCCCTCGAGAGACCCAGTACTTC. Its translation is CASSLRTSPRETQYF.

The chain links TRBV7-2 to TRBJ2-3; 7 bases agree with TRBD1. Germline-derived CDR1 and CDR2 are SGHTA and FQGNSA. V shed 1 base and J 6 bases; nucleotides not matched to a gene: 10. This CDR3 contains 16 residues. The CDR3 loop reads CASSLGGRRGQDTQYF. CDR3 sequence (DNA): TGTGCCAGCAGCTTAGGGGGGAGAAGGGGGCAGGATACGCAGTATTTT.

V and J are TRBV6-4 and TRBJ2-1; 8 bases line up with TRBD1. Losses at the gene ends were 4 bases for V and 0 bases for J; bases not matched to a gene: 2. Germline values: CDR1 MRHNA, CDR2 SNTAGT. This CDR3 is 15 amino acids long. The CDR3 reads CASSGQGASYNEQFF. CDR3 nucleotides: TGTGCCAGCAGTGGGCAGGGGGCCTCCTACAATGAGCAGTTCTTC.

J is TRBJ2-1 and V is TRBV18; 9 positions agree with TRBD2. V gave up 2 bases and J gave up 3 bases; unmatched junction bases: 2. From germline, CDR1 is KGHSH and CDR2 LQKENI. The CDR3 runs 15 residues. The CDR3 is CASSPSGGIYNEQFF. CDR3 in DNA: TGTGCCAGCTCACCAAGCGGGGGGATCTACAATGAGCAGTTCTTC.

The V gene is TRBV6-7, the J gene TRBJ2-2, with TRBD1 matching over 7 bases. TRBV6-7 is labeled an ORF, and its function is uncertain. The CDR3 extends over 18 amino acids. The V segment lost 0 bases and the J segment 0 bases; nucleotides outside the gene matches: 7. Here the CDR3 reads CASSYSQTGPTNTGELFF. CDR3 coding DNA: TGTGCCAGCAGTTACTCCCAGACAGGGCCGACGAACACCGGGGAGCTGTTTTTT.

The CDR3 region has the DNA TGTGCCAGCAGCTGGACAGGGAATCAGCCCCAGCATTTT. Translated: CASSWTGNQPQHF. This chain connects TRBV7-6 to TRBJ1-5; 8 bases map to TRBD1. V trimming: 4 bases; J trimming: 4 bases; junction bases outside the gene matches: 0. Germline V gives CDR1 SGHVS, CDR2 FNYEAQ. There are 13 residues in the CDR3.

The chain carries TRBV18 and TRBJ2-1, with 8 bases identical to TRBD2. CDR3 length equals 15 residues. Germline V gives CDR1 KGHSH, CDR2 LQKENI. V shed 3 bases and J 5 bases; nucleotides not matched to a gene: 6. The CDR3 loop is CASSPGGRTHNEQFF. Written as DNA, the CDR3 is TGTGCCAGCTCACCGGGCGGGAGGACCCACAATGAGCAGTTCTTC. The whole variable domain, filled in from reference TRBV18 and TRBJ2-1, reads NAGVMQNPRHLVRRRGQEARLRCSPMKGHSHVYWYRQLPEEGLKFMVYLQKENIIDESGMPKERFSAEFPKEGPSILRIQQVVRGDSAAYFCASSPGGRTHNEQFFGPGTRLTVL.

The V call is TRBV7-8, the J call TRBJ2-7; D not resolved. V gave up 5 bases and J gave up 10 bases, with 15 bases separating them. CDR1 is SGHVS and CDR2 is FQNEAQ in the germline V gene. The CDR3 spans 12 residues. The CDR3 loop is CASSQLGTPQYF. Written as DNA, the CDR3 is TGTGCCAGCAGCCAACTCGGCACCCCCCAGTACTTC.

The gene calls are TRBV21-1 and TRBJ1-6; the listed D gene, TRBD1, was not tested against the DNA. TRBV21-1 is a documented pseudogene. CDR3 length equals 15 residues. CDR3 in amino acids: CASSKGTGDNSPLHF. CDR3 nucleotides: TGTGCCAGCAGCAAAGGGACAGGGGACAATTCACCCCTCCACTTT.

The chain employs TRBV7-9 and TRBJ2-7, with D possibly being TRBD2 (6 bases). Trimming removed 5 bases from V and 7 bases from J, with 30 bases in between. From germline, CDR1 is SEHNR and CDR2 FQNEAQ (reference sequence). The CDR3 has 18 residues. The CDR3 nucleotides are TGTGCCAGCAGCACCCGGCGGGGTATGAGGATCCCCTACGGAGAGCAGTACTTC. This translates into CASSTRRGMRIPYGEQYF.

The rearrangement joins TRBV7-2 to TRBJ2-7; TRBD1 agrees at 7 bases. The V gene's germline CDR1 is SGHTA and CDR2 FQGNSA. Trimming cost V 5 bases and J 7 bases; bases outside gene matches: 8. The CDR3 contains 13 residues. DNA for the CDR3: TGTGCCAGCAGCACGGGACAGTCTAAAGAGCAGTACTTC. It yields the protein CASSTGQSKEQYF.

V and J are TRBV7-9 and TRBJ2-3; TRBD1 might be the D (5 bases). Looked up from germline, CDR1 is SEHNR and CDR2 is FQNEAQ (reference sequence). Trimming took 1 base from V and 2 from J, leaving 16 bases between them. This CDR3 has 17 amino acids. The CDR3 sequence: CASSLGRRRANTDTQYF. CDR3 DNA sequence: TGTGCCAGCAGCTTAGGGCGCCGCAGGGCGAACACAGATACGCAGTATTTT.

The rearrangement uses TRBV6-1 and TRBJ2-2; D uncertain. The CDR3 is made up of 13 amino acids. The ends were cut back, 5 bases at V and 7 bases at J, with 11 bases in the middle. In germline, CDR1 is MNHNS, CDR2 SASEGT. The CDR3 sequence is CASSSTAGGELFF. CDR3 coding DNA: TGTGCCAGCAGTTCGACGGCCGGCGGGGAGCTGTTTTTT.

This chain uses TRBV5-1 with TRBJ2-2; no definite D call. CDR1 is SGHRS and CDR2 is YFSETQ in the germline V gene. Deletions cut 2 bases from V and 4 bases from J, with 15 bases between. The CDR3 runs 16 residues. The CDR3 nucleotides are TGCGCCAGCAGCTTAAGGGCGGACGCGACCACCGGGGAGCTGTTTTTT. Residues: CASSLRADATTGELFF.

On this clone itself: This sample also contains other DNA sequences that code for the same CDR3. V usage is TRBV19 and J usage is TRBJ1-6; tentative D call: TRBD1 (5 bases). CDR3 length: 14 amino acids. The V gene lost 7 bases and the J gene lost 6 bases, with 13 bases spanning the gap. Germline CDR1 is LNHDA and CDR2 is SQIVND (reference sequence). The CDR3 reads CASTQTVRNSPLHF. DNA for the CDR3: TGTGCCAGTACCCAGACAGTCCGTAATTCACCCCTCCACTTT.

This clone was observed once. The rearrangement links TRBV5-5 to TRBJ1-1; D might be TRBD1 (6 bases). V dropped 5 bases and J dropped 0 bases, with 14 bases sitting between them. This CDR3 is 15 amino acids long. In germline, CDR1 is SGHKS, CDR2 YYEKEE (reference sequence). The CDR3 region has the DNA TGTGCCAGCAGGCGCGGAGGGGGGGTGAACACTGAAGCTTTCTTT. Amino acid sequence: CASRRGGGVNTEAFF.

This clone came up once. V is TRBV18 and J is TRBJ1-1, with D perhaps TRBD1 (6 bases). This CDR3 has 17 amino acids. V lost 0 bases, J lost 5 bases, and 19 bases lay in between. Looked up from germline, CDR1 is KGHSH and CDR2 is LQKENI. This CDR3 is CASSPPSRGQMGTEAFF. CDR3 bases: TGTGCCAGCTCACCACCGAGCAGGGGCCAAATGGGTACTGAAGCTTTCTTT.

The V call is TRBV15, the J call TRBJ1-4; D may be TRBD1 (6 bases). Germline V gives CDR1 LNHNV, CDR2 YYDKDF (reference sequence). V was trimmed by 1 base and J by 10 bases, leaving 10 bases between them. The CDR3 loop spans 13 amino acids. The CDR3 DNA reads TGTGCCACCAGCAGAGGGGAGGGGGGAAAACTGTTTTTT. Residues: CATSRGEGGKLFF.

This clone was seen only a few times. This chain connects TRBV3-1 (or the pseudogene TRBV3-2) to TRBJ2-1; maybe TRBD1 (5 bases). In germline, CDR1 is LGHDT, CDR2 YNNKEL (reference sequence). The CDR3 contains 15 residues. The V gene lost 0 bases and the J gene lost 3 bases, with 9 bases spanning the gap. The CDR3 is CASSQESGRYNEQFF. The CDR3 DNA is TGTGCCAGCAGCCAAGAATCAGGGCGCTACAATGAGCAGTTCTTC.

The CDR3 DNA reads as TGTGCCAGCAGCTTGAGCGAAAACACCGGGGAGCTGTTTTTT. Translation: CASSLSENTGELFF. The chain recombines TRBV7-2 with TRBJ2-2; D gene unclear. Germline CDR1 reads SGHTA; CDR2 reads FQGNSA. The CDR3 loop spans 14 amino acids. Trimming shortened V by 3 bases and J by 2 bases, and 7 bases separated the two germline ends.